This paragraph reports one T cell receptor (beta chain). The antigen is undetermined. As for treatment: oral pan-JAK inhibitor, 5-10 mg twice daily. Investigators sorted PBMCs to obtain both CD4+ and CD8+ T cells. cDNA serving as the sequencing template came from extracted, reverse transcribed RNA. Clones were sequenced by immunoSEQ multiplex PCR, and TCRdb holds only the in-frame ones, with some missing. The sample includes about 220,000 clones, approximately 57% of them seen just once. V was clipped by 0 bases and J by 2 bases, with 13 bases between them. This CDR3 spans 16 amino acids. CDR1 and CDR2 from the germline V gene are SGHDT and YYEEEE. The sample originates from a study of CD8+ T cells in alopecia areata. The study, taken as a whole, reports: Tofacitinib significantly reduced both scalp clonality and expanded CD8+ clones among the top 100.

This specimen consisted of CD4+ T cells sorted from blood, obtained at week 4, from a patient treated with tofacitinib. The clonotype was recovered from a human donor with alopecia areata. V is TRBV5-6 and J is TRBJ2-3; possibly TRBD1 for D (7 bases). CDR3 sequence reads: CASSLAAGGSTDTQYF. DNA for the CDR3: TGTGCCAGCAGCTTGGCCGCAGGGGGGTCCACAGATACGCAGTATTTT.